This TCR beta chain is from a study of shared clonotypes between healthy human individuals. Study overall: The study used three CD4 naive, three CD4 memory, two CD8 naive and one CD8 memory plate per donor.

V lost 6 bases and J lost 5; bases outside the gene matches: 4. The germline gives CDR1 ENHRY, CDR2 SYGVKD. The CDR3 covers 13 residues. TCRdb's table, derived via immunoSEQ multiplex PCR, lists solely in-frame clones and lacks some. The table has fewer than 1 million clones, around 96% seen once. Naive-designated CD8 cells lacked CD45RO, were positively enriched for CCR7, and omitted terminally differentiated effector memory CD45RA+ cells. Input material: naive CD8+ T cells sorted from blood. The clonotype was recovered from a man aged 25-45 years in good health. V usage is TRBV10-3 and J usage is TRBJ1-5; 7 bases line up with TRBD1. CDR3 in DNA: TGTGCCATCAGGATAGACAGGGATCAGCCCCAGCATTTT. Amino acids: CAIRIDRDQPQHF.